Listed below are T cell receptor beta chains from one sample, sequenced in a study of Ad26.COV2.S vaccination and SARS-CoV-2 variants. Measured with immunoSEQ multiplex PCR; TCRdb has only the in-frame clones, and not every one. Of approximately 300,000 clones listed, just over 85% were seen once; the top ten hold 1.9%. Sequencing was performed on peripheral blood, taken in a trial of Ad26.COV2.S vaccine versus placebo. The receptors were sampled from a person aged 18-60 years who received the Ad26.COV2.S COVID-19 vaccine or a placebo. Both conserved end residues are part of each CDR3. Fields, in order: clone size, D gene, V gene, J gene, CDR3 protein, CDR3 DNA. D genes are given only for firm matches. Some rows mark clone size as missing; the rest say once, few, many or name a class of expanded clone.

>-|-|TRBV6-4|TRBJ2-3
CASSDRVGTDTQYF
TGTGCCAGCAGTGACCGCGTGGGCACAGATACGCAGTATTTT
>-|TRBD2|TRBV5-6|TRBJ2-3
CASSLVSGGKTDTQYF
TGTGCCAGCAGCTTGGTAAGCGGGGGGAAGACAGATACGCAGTATTTT
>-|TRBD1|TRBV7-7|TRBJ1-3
CASSRPPDRGQGAWGNTIYF
TGTGCCAGCAGCCGTCCCCCTGACAGGGGGCAAGGTGCGTGGGGAAACACCATATATTTT
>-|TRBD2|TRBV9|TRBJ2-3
CASSVIAGARDTQYF
TGTGCCAGCAGCGTCATAGCGGGGGCTCGAGATACGCAGTATTTT
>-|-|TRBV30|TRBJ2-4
CAWSVGLHGNIQYF
TGTGCCTGGAGTGTAGGGCTTCACGGAAACATTCAGTACTTC
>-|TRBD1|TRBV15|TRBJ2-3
CATSRRDRSTDTQYF
TGTGCCACCAGCAGACGGGACAGGAGCACAGATACGCAGTATTTT
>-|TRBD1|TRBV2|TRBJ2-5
CASSGGQKETQYF
TGTGCCAGCAGTGGGGGACAGAAAGAGACCCAGTACTTC
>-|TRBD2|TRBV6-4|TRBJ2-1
CASSALAGSSYNEQFF
TGTGCCAGCAGTGCCTTAGCGGGGAGCTCCTACAATGAGCAGTTCTTC
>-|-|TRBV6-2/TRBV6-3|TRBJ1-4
CASRPGGSNEKLFF
TGTGCCAGCAGGCCTGGGGGATCCAATGAAAAACTGTTTTTT
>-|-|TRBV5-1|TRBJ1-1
CASSYDQSPAFF
TGCGCCAGCAGCTACGACCAGTCCCCGGCTTTCTTT
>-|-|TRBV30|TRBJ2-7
CAWSVSSTLYEQYF
TGTGCCTGGAGTGTTAGCTCTACACTCTACGAGCAGTACTTC
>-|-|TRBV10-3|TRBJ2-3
CAVASGTDTQYF
TGTGCCGTAGCCTCGGGCACAGATACGCAGTATTTT
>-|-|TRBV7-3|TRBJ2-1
CASSLMAGDSPFF
TGTGCCAGCAGCTTAATGGCAGGGGATAGCCCGTTCTTC
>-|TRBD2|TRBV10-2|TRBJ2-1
CASSDPSGGEQFF
TGCGCCAGCAGTGATCCTAGCGGGGGGGAGCAGTTCTTC
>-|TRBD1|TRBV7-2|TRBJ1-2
CASLPPGQGAYGYTF
TGTGCCAGCCTCCCCCCGGGACAGGGGGCCTATGGCTACACCTTC
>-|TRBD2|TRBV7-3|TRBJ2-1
CASSLFPPGGVKDNEQFF
TGTGCCAGCAGCTTATTTCCCCCTGGGGGGGTAAAGGACAATGAGCAGTTCTTC
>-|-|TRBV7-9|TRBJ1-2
CASSAVGPRGYGYTF
TGTGCCAGCAGCGCGGTGGGGCCCCGTGGTTATGGCTACACCTTC
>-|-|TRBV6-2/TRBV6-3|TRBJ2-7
CASSYTRESVRYEQYF
TGTGCCAGCAGTTACACCCGGGAGAGCGTAAGGTACGAGCAGTACTTC
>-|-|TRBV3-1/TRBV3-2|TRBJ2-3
CASSQVGVGSTDTQYF
TGTGCCAGCAGCCAAGTGGGGGTGGGGAGCACAGATACGCAGTATTTT
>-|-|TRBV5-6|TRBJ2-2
CASSLTPAELFF
TGTGCCAGCAGCTTGACTCCAGCGGAGCTGTTTTTT
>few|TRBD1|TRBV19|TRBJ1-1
CASSIFLGQGSAFF
TGTGCCAGTAGTATTTTTTTGGGACAGGGGTCGGCTTTCTTT
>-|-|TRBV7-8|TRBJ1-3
CASSASTLVSGNTIYF
TGTGCCAGCAGCGCCTCGACGCTCGTCTCTGGAAACACCATATATTTT